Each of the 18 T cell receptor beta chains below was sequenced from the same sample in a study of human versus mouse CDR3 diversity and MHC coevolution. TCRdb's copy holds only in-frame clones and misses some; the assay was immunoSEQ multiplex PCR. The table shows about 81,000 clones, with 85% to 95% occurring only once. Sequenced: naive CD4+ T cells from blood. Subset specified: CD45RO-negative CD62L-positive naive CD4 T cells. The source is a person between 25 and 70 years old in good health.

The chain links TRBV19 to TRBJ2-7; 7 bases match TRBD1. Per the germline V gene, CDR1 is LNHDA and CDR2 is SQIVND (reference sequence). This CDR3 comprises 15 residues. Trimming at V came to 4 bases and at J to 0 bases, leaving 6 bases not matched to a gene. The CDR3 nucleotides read TGTGCCAGTAGTAGACAGGGACACAGCTCCTACGAGCAGTACTTC. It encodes CASSRQGHSSYEQYF. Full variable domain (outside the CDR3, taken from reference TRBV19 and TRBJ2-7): DGGITQSPKYLFRKEGQNVTLSCEQNLNHDAMYWYRQDPGQGLRLIYYSQIVNDFQKGDIAEGYSVSREKKESFPLTVTSAQKNPTAFYLCASSRQGHSSYEQYFGPGTRLTVT.

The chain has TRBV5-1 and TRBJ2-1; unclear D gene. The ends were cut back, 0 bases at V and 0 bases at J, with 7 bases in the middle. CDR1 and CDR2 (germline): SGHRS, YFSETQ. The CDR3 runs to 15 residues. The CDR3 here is CASSLVESSYNEQFF. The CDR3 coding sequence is TGCGCCAGCAGCTTGGTCGAGAGCTCCTACAATGAGCAGTTCTTC.

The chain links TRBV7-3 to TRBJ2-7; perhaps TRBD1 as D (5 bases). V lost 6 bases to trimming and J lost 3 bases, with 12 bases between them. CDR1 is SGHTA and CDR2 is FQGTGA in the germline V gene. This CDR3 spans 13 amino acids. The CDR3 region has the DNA TGTGCCAGCAGGGCTCCAGGGCGCTACGAGCAGTACTTC. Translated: CASRAPGRYEQYF.

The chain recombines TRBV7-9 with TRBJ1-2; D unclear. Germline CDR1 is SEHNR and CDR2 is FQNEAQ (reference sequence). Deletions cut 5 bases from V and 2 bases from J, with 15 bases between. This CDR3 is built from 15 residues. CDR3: CASSRDTKRNYGYTF. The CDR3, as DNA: TGTGCCAGCAGCCGAGACACGAAGAGAAACTATGGCTACACCTTC.

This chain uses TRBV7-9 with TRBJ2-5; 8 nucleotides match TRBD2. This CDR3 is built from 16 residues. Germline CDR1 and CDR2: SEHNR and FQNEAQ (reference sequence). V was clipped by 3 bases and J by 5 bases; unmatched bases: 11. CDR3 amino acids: CASSFRTSGIAETQYF. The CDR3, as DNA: TGTGCCAGCAGCTTTAGAACTAGCGGAATAGCGGAGACCCAGTACTTC.

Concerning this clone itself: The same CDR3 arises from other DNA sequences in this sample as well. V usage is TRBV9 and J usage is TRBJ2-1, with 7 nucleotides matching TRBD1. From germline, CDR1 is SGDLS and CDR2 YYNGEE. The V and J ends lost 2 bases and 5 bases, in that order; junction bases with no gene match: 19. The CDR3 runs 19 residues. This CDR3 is CASSVGMGGLGTVNNEQFF. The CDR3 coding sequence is TGTGCCAGCAGCGTTGGTATGGGCGGTCTCGGGACAGTGAACAATGAGCAGTTCTTC.

CDR3 amino acids: CASRREVNTEAFF. Here the CDR3 DNA reads TGTGCCAGCAGGCGGGAGGTTAACACTGAAGCTTTCTTT. The chain uses TRBV2 and TRBJ1-1; D is undetermined. This CDR3 region has 13 residues. Germline CDR1 is SNHLY and CDR2 is FYNNEI. Deletions cut 6 bases from V and 2 bases from J, with 10 bases between.

CDR3 amino acids: CASRGGQNTEAFF. The CDR3 DNA follows: TGTGCCAGCAGGGGTGGGCAGAACACTGAAGCTTTCTTT. The V and J genes are TRBV2 and TRBJ1-1, with D unresolved. Germline lookup yields CDR1 SNHLY and CDR2 FYNNEI. This CDR3 has 13 residues. V lost 6 bases, J lost 1 base, and 9 bases lay in between. The variable domain in full, with the rest retrieved from reference TRBV2 and TRBJ1-1, is EPEVTQTPSHQVTQMGQEVILRCVPISNHLYFYWYRQILGQKVEFLVSFYNNEISEKSEIFDDQFSVERPDGSNFTLKIRSTKLEDSAMYFCASRGGQNTEAFFGQGTRLTVV.

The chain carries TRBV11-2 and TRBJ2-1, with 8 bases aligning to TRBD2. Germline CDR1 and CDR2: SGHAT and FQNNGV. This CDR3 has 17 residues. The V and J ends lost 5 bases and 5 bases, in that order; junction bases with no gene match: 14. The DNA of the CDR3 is TGTGCCAGCAGCCCCTTTCAAGTAGCGGGACTTCACAATGAGCAGTTCTTC. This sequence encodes CASSPFQVAGLHNEQFF.

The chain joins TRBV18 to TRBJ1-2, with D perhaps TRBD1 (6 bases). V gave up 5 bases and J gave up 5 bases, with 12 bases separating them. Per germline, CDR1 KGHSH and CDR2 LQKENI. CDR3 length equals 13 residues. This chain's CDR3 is CASSVDRIYGYTF. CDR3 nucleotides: TGTGCCAGCTCAGTGGACAGAATTTATGGCTACACCTTC.

CDR3 amino acids: CASSRDRGAPQHF. The CDR3 nucleotides are TGTGCCAGCAGCCGGGACAGGGGCGCACCCCAGCATTTT. The chain joins TRBV6-4 to TRBJ1-5; 10 bases map to TRBD1. Losses at the gene ends were 6 bases for V and 10 bases for J; bases not matched to a gene: 6. The CDR3 sequence is 13 residues long. Germline CDR1 is MRHNA and CDR2 is SNTAGT.

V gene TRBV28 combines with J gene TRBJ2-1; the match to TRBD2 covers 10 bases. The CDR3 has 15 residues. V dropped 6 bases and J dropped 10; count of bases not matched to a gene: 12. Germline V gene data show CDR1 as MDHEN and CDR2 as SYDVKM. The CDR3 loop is CASREEVAGGWEQFF. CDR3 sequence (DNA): TGTGCCAGCAGAGAGGAGGTAGCGGGAGGATGGGAGCAGTTCTTC.

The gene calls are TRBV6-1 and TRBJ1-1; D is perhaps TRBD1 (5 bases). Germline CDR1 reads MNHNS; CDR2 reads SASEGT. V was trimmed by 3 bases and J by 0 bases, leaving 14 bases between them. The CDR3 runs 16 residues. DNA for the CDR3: TGTGCCAGCAGTGACCCCCGGGCAGGGATGAACACTGAAGCTTTCTTT. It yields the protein CASSDPRAGMNTEAFF.

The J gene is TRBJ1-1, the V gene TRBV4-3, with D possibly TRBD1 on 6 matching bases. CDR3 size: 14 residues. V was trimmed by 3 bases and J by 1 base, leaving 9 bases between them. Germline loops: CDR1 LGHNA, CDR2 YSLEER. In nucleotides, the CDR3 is TGCGCCAGCAGCCACCAGGGGTGGAACACTGAAGCTTTCTTT. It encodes CASSHQGWNTEAFF.

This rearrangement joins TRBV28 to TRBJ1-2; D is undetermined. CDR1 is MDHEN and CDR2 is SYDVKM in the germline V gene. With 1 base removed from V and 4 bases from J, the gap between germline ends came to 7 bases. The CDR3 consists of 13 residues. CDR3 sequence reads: CASSLLGGYGYTF. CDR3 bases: TGTGCCAGCAGTTTATTGGGAGGCTATGGCTACACCTTC.

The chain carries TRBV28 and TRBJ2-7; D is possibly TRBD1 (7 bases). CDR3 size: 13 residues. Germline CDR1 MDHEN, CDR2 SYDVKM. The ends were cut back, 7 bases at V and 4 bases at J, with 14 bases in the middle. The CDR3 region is CASTLPGGYEQYF. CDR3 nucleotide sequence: TGTGCCAGCACCCTCCCAGGGGGGTACGAGCAGTACTTC.

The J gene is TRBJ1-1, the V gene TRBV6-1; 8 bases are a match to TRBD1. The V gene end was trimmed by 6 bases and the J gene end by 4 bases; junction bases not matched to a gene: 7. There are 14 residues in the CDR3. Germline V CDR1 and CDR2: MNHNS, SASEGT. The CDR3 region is CASRPGQVGTEAFF. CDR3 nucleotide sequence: TGTGCCAGCAGACCGGGACAGGTGGGCACTGAAGCTTTCTTT.

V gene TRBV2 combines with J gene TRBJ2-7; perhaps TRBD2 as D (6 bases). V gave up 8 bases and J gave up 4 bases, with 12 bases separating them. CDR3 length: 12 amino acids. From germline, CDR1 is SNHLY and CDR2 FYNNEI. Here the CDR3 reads CASLRAGYEQYF. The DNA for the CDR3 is TGTGCCAGCTTAAGAGCGGGTTACGAGCAGTACTTC.